These 2 T cell receptor beta chains were sequenced from one sample in a study of immune characterization of retroperitoneal liposarcoma. One entry per CDR3 protein, called by TCRdb with MiXCR from the PCR reads. This sample has around 1,400 distinct CDR3 sequences; 47% occur once, and the top ten carry approximately 20%. Input material: tumor tissue. The receptors shown here come from a female donor with retroperitoneal liposarcoma.

The chain joins TRBV12-3 or TRBV12-4 to TRBJ2-1; D possibly uses TRBD1 or TRBD2 (5 bases each). TRBJ2-5 matches the DNA end more closely, so the J call is doubtful. The CDR3 contains 16 residues. The CDR3 region has the DNA TGTGCCAGCAGTTTAGCCCCCGGGGCCGGTGGAGAGACCCAGTACTTC. Residues: CASSLAPGAGGETQYF.

The chain has TRBV6-1 and TRBJ2-5, with 11 nucleotides matching TRBD2. CDR1 is MNHNS and CDR2 is SASEGT in the germline V gene. J was trimmed by 1 base and V by 10 bases; bases with no gene match: 11. This CDR3 has 16 amino acids. The CDR3 DNA reads as TGTGCCACCCCAACCTCCCTAGCGGGGGGCCAAGAGACCCAGTACTTC. The encoded protein is CATPTSLAGGQETQYF.